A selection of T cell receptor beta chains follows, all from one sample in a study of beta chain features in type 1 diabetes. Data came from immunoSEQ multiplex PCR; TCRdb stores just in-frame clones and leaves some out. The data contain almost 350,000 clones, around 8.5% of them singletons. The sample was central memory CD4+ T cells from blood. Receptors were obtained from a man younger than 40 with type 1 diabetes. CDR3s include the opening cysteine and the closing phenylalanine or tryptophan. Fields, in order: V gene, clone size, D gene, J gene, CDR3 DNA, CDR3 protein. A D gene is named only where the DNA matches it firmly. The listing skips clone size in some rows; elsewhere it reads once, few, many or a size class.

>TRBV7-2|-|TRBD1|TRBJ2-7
TGTGCCAGCAGCTGGGACAGGGGCGAGCAGTACTTC
CASSWDRGEQYF
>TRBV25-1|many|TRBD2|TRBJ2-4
TGTGCCAGCAGTGAGCCTAGCGGGGCAGCCAAAAACATTCAGTACTTC
CASSEPSGAAKNIQYF
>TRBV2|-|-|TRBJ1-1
TGTGCCACTGCGGGAGATTTGAACACTGAAGCTTTCTTT
CATAGDLNTEAFF
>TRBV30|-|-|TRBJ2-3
TGTGCCTGGAGGGGGGCCAGCACAGATACGCAGTATTTT
CAWRGASTDTQYF
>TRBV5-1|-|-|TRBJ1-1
TGCGCCAGCAGCATACAGGGACGGGGGAACACTGAAGCTTTCTTT
CASSIQGRGNTEAFF
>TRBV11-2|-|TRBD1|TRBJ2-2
TGTGCCAGCAGGCCGGGACAGGGCACCGGGGAGCTGTTTTTT
CASRPGQGTGELFF
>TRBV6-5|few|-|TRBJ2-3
TGTGCCAGCAGTTACTCGGGGAGGACTAGCACAGATACGCAGTATTTT
CASSYSGRTSTDTQYF
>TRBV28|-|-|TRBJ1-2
TGTGCCAGCAGTTTAGAGGTGGATGGCTACACCTTC
CASSLEVDGYTF
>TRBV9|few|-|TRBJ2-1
TGTGCCAGCAGCGTCGGTCCTTCTGCCGTGGATGAGCAGTTCTTC
CASSVGPSAVDEQFF
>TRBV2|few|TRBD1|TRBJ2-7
TGTGCCAGCAGGGGGGACAGGGCCTACGAGCAGTACTTC
CASRGDRAYEQYF
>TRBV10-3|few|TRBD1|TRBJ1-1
TGTGCCATCAGTGGTCCCGGGACAGGGCTGAACACTGAAGCTTTCTTT
CAISGPGTGLNTEAFF
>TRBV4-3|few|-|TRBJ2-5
TGCGCCAGCAGCCGAGGACGGCCCGGGGAGACCCAGTACTTC
CASSRGRPGETQYF
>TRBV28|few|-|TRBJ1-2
TGTGCCAGCAGTCCCCCACGGTACGGCTACACCTTC
CASSPPRYGYTF
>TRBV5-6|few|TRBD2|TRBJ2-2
TGTGCCAGCAGCTTTGGAGCGGGGGTCGCCGGGGAGCTGTTTTTT
CASSFGAGVAGELFF
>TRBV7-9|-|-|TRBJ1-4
TGTGCCAGCAGCTTAGCGTTAGGTGAAAAACTGTTTTTT
CASSLALGEKLFF
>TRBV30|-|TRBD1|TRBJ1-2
TGTGCCTGGAATATTGACAGGGGCTATGGCTACACCTTC
CAWNIDRGYGYTF
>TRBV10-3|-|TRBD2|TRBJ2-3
TGTGCCATCAGTACCGGGACTAGCGGGGGGGCTTATACGCAGTATTTT
CAISTGTSGGAYTQYF
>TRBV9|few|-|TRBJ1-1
TGTGCCAGCAAACCTGGAGGGGCGAACACTGAAGCTTTCTTT
CASKPGGANTEAFF
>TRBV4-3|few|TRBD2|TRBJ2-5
TGCGCCAGCAGCCAAGGTCTAGCGGGGGGGCCGAGGCAAGAGACCCAGTACTTC
CASSQGLAGGPRQETQYF
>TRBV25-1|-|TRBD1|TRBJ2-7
TGTGCCAGCGGCCCGGGACAGGCTGCGTACGAGCAGTACTTC
CASGPGQAAYEQYF
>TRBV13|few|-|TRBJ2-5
TGTGCCAGCAGCCGGAGGGAGGGGGCGGTCCAAGAGACCCAGTACTTC
CASSRREGAVQETQYF
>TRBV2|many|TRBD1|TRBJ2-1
TGTGCCAGCAGCTCCGACAGGGTACCGTTCTTC
CASSSDRVPFF
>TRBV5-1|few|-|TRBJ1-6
TGCGCCAGCAGCTTGGCGGGGCAGTATAATTCACCCCTCCACTTT
CASSLAGQYNSPLHF
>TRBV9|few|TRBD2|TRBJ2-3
TGTGCCAGCAGCGACGGAACGGGGACTAGCGGGGAAACAGATACGCAGTATTTT
CASSDGTGTSGETDTQYF
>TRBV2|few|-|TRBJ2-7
TGTGCCAGCAGTGAAGCGGGAAGCCTAGCCTACGAGCAGTACTTC
CASSEAGSLAYEQYF
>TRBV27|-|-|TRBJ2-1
TGTGCCAGCAGTTTATTCAATGAGCAGTTCTTC
CASSLFNEQFF
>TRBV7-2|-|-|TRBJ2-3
TGTGCCAGCAGCTCCTATGGAGATACGCAGTATTTT
CASSSYGDTQYF
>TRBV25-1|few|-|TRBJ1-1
TGTGCCAGCAGTGCACAGGTGGGCACTGAAGCTTTCTTT
CASSAQVGTEAFF
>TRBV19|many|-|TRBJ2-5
TGTGCCAGTAGTATAGGACTGACCAAAGAGACCCAGTACTTC
CASSIGLTKETQYF
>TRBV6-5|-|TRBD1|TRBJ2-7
TGTGCCAGCAGTGGACAGGGGACCTACGAGCAGTACTTC
CASSGQGTYEQYF
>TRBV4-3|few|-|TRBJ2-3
TGCGCCAGCAGCCAAGACACTAGCACAGATACGCAGTATTTT
CASSQDTSTDTQYF
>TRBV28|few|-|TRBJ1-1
TGTGCCAGCATCACAGGGTTCTCTGAAGCTTTCTTT
CASITGFSEAFF
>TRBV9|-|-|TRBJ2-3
TGTGCCAGCAGCGTAGCACAGGGCACAGATACGCAGTATTTT
CASSVAQGTDTQYF
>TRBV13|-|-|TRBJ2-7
TGTGCCAGCAGCTTATCACTTGGACAAACCTACGAGCAGTACTTC
CASSLSLGQTYEQYF
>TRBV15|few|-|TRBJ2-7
TGTGCCACCAGCAGAGAACAGGGCATCTCCTACGAGCAGTACTTC
CATSREQGISYEQYF
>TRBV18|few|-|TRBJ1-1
TGTGCCAGCTCACCTATGTACAGTACTAACACTGAAGCTTTCTTT
CASSPMYSTNTEAFF
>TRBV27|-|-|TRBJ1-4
TGTGCCAGCAGGACACTTGCAACTAATGAAAAACTGTTTTTT
CASRTLATNEKLFF
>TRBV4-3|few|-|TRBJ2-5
TGCGCCAGCAGCCAAATACATGGCGGGCTGGGGGAGCAGTACTTC
CASSQIHGGLGEQYF
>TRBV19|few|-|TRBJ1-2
TGTGCCAGTATGTTCCGGGGGCGAGATGGCTACACCTTC
CASMFRGRDGYTF
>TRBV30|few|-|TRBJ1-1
TGTGCCTGGAGTATCGGACGCGGAGCTTTCTTT
CAWSIGRGAFF
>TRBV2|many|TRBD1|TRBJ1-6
TGTGCCAGCAGTGACCTAATGGGACAGGGGGTTCCACCCCTCCACTTT
CASSDLMGQGVPPLHF
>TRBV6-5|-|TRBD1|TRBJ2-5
TGTGCCAGCAGCCCCGGGACAGGGAGAGAGACCCAGTACTTC
CASSPGTGRETQYF
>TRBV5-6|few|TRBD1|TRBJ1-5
TGTGCCAGCAGCTTGGGACAGGGTAGTCAGCCCCAGCATTTT
CASSLGQGSQPQHF